Sequencing of this T cell receptor (beta chain) was carried out in a study of blood T cell repertoires in COVID-19. V gave up 4 bases and J gave up 0 bases, with 7 bases separating them. The CDR3 is 14 residues long. CDR1 and CDR2 (germline): MNHEY, SVGAGI. Libraries were prepared by immunoSEQ multiplex PCR; TCRdb keeps only in-frame clonotypes and omits some of them. Of a few hundred thousand clones listed, around 90% are singletons. Material for sequencing was peripheral blood. The chain uses TRBV6-5 and TRBJ1-5; perhaps TRBD1 as D (5 bases). The clonotype was recovered from a woman in her 70s with COVID-19, enrolled during active disease. CDR3 amino acids: CASSFRVSNQPQHF. CDR3 bases: TGTGCCAGCAGTTTCAGGGTTAGCAATCAGCCCCAGCATTTT.